This is a list of T cell receptor beta chains from one sample in a study of T cell changes during pregnancy in multiple sclerosis. Assay used: immunoSEQ multiplex PCR; TCRdb lists only in-frame clones, some missing. Here the sample spans about 36,000 clones, 75% to 90% being singletons. This specimen was CD8+ T cells from peripheral blood mononuclear cells, taken in the third trimester of pregnancy. These receptors were obtained from a female donor with multiple sclerosis, enrolled in a pregnancy study. Both conserved end residues are part of each CDR3. The order of the fields is V gene, CDR3 length, clone size, D gene, J gene, CDR3 protein, CDR3 DNA. A D gene is named only where the DNA matches it firmly. Expanded clones get a size class; other rows say once, few or many, or leave the size out.

TRBV5-6	14	NA	NA	TRBJ2-7	CASSLDTGPYEQYF	TGTGCCAGCAGCTTGGACACAGGGCCCTACGAGCAGTACTTC
TRBV10-2	13	NA	NA	TRBJ1-1	CASRWGGNTEAFF	TGCGCCAGCAGGTGGGGCGGGAACACTGAAGCTTTCTTT
TRBV19	16	NA	TRBD2	TRBJ2-2	CASSIYSSGSTGELFF	TGTGCCAGTAGTATTTACTCTAGCGGGAGCACCGGGGAGCTGTTTTTT
TRBV6-1	15	NA	TRBD1	TRBJ1-2	CATSGGGLTNYGYTF	TGTGCCACCTCCGGAGGGGGCCTAACTAACTATGGCTACACCTTC
TRBV6-5	13	NA	TRBD1	TRBJ2-7	CASSGQGSYEQYF	TGTGCCAGCAGTGGACAGGGTTCCTACGAGCAGTACTTC
TRBV5-1	14	NA	NA	TRBJ1-2	CASSLAEGSEGYTF	TGCGCCAGCAGCTTGGCTGAGGGATCAGAAGGCTACACCTTC
TRBV7-9	14	NA	NA	TRBJ2-7	CASSLVSEIYEQYF	TGTGCCAGCAGCTTAGTATCTGAGATCTACGAGCAGTACTTC
TRBV9	16	many	TRBD2	TRBJ2-7	CASSALLAGPSYEQYF	TGTGCCAGCAGCGCACTACTAGCGGGGCCTTCCTACGAGCAGTACTTC
TRBV27	15	NA	NA	TRBJ1-1	CASSSTFRERPEAFF	TGTGCCAGCAGTTCTACCTTTAGGGAGAGGCCTGAAGCTTTCTTT
TRBV7-7	17	NA	TRBD2	TRBJ2-5	CASSRTLLAAAQETQYF	TGTGCCAGCAGTCGCACCTTACTAGCGGCGGCCCAAGAGACCCAGTACTTC
TRBV6-1	15	NA	NA	TRBJ2-5	CASSEAVGSQETQYF	TGTGCCAGCAGTGAAGCCGTAGGGAGCCAAGAGACCCAGTACTTC
TRBV25-1	14	NA	NA	TRBJ1-1	CASSVTGTYTEAFF	TGTGCCAGCAGTGTGACGGGAACCTACACTGAAGCTTTCTTT
TRBV7-8	17	NA	NA	TRBJ1-5	CASSLEPWGDGGQPQHF	TGTGCCAGCAGCTTAGAACCATGGGGGGACGGTGGTCAGCCCCAGCATTTT
TRBV27	14	once	NA	TRBJ2-7	CASSRRSRPHEQYF	TGTGCCAGCAGTCGGCGGTCCCGACCCCACGAGCAGTACTTC
TRBV27	14	NA	TRBD2	TRBJ2-7	CASRPASGSYEQYF	TGTGCCAGCAGACCGGCTAGCGGGAGTTACGAGCAGTACTTC
TRBV7-8	13	few	TRBD1	TRBJ1-2	CASSLLQGSGYTF	TGTGCCAGCAGCTTATTACAGGGGAGCGGCTACACCTTC
TRBV7-2	16	few	NA	TRBJ2-5	CASSVRSYRVGETQYF	TGTGCCAGCAGCGTTAGATCCTACAGGGTCGGAGAGACCCAGTACTTC
TRBV4-1	16	NA	NA	TRBJ1-1	CASSQDRRGMGTEAFF	TGCGCCAGCAGCCAAGATCGGCGGGGGATGGGCACTGAAGCTTTCTTT
TRBV10-2	13	NA	NA	TRBJ2-2	CASNSGKDGELFF	TGCGCCAGCAATTCGGGGAAGGACGGGGAGCTGTTTTTT
TRBV27	15	once	TRBD1	TRBJ2-7	CASTTRTGESYEQYF	TGTGCCAGCACCACCAGGACAGGGGAATCCTACGAGCAGTACTTC
TRBV7-9	16	once	TRBD2	TRBJ2-2	CASSLLASGYTGELFF	TGTGCCAGCAGCTTGTTGGCTAGCGGGTACACCGGGGAGCTGTTTTTT
TRBV7-6	16	NA	TRBD1	TRBJ2-7	CASSLGQGASAYEQYF	TGTGCCAGCAGCTTAGGGCAGGGGGCATCAGCCTACGAGCAGTACTTC
TRBV19	13	NA	NA	TRBJ2-7	CASSTRGLSEQYF	TGTGCCAGTAGTACCAGGGGCTTGAGCGAGCAGTACTTC
TRBV15	13	NA	TRBD2	TRBJ2-2	CATGLGLTGELFF	TGTGCCACCGGACTAGGCCTCACCGGGGAGCTGTTTTTT
TRBV19	16	NA	TRBD1	TRBJ1-1	CASSPVVGQLNTEAFF	TGTGCCAGTAGTCCGGTGGTGGGACAGCTGAACACTGAAGCTTTCTTT
TRBV27	14	NA	NA	TRBJ1-5	CASSLQGMSQPQHF	TGTGCCAGCAGTTTACAGGGTATGAGTCAGCCCCAGCATTTT
TRBV7-9	14	NA	TRBD1	TRBJ2-7	CASRPGGLTYEQYF	TGTGCCAGCAGGCCAGGGGGTCTTACCTACGAGCAGTACTTC
TRBV2	15	NA	TRBD2	TRBJ2-7	CASSDERGSSYEQYF	TGTGCCAGCAGTGATGAGCGGGGTAGCTCCTACGAGCAGTACTTC
TRBV6-5	15	NA	TRBD1	TRBJ2-4	CASSYGAGGMYIQYF	TGTGCCAGCAGTTACGGCGCAGGGGGCATGTACATTCAGTACTTC
TRBV7-2	16	NA	TRBD2	TRBJ2-1	CASSLEGGRIINEQFF	TGTGCCAGCAGCTTAGAGGGCGGGAGGATTATCAATGAGCAGTTCTTC
TRBV6-5	14	NA	NA	TRBJ2-1	CASSYSPGFNEQFF	TGTGCCAGCAGTTACTCTCCAGGGTTCAATGAGCAGTTCTTC
TRBV11-3	14	medium-sized	TRBD1	TRBJ2-2	CASSPRGRNGELFF	TGTGCCAGCAGCCCCAGGGGGCGCAATGGGGAGCTGTTTTTT
TRBV10-3	16	NA	TRBD1	TRBJ2-1	CAIAPDGTGEYNEQFF	TGTGCCATCGCACCCGACGGGACAGGTGAATACAATGAGCAGTTCTTC
TRBV27	15	once	TRBD1	TRBJ1-5	CASSPRTGGNQPQHF	TGTGCCAGCAGTCCAAGGACAGGTGGCAATCAGCCCCAGCATTTT
TRBV6-6	13	NA	NA	TRBJ1-1	CASRTDSNTEAFF	TGTGCCAGCAGGACAGACTCGAACACTGAAGCTTTCTTT
TRBV13	20	NA	TRBD2	TRBJ2-3	CASSLGARLAGGTSTDTQYF	TGTGCCAGCAGCTTAGGCGCCCGGCTAGCGGGGGGAACTAGCACAGATACGCAGTATTTT
TRBV10-3	13	NA	NA	TRBJ1-5	CAISNPGNQPQHF	TGTGCCATCAGCAACCCAGGGAATCAGCCCCAGCATTTT
TRBV27	14	many	NA	TRBJ1-3	CASRSTYSGNTIYF	TGTGCCAGCAGATCCACTTACTCTGGAAACACCATATATTTT
TRBV27	15	NA	TRBD2	TRBJ2-7	CASSPLAGDGYEQYF	TGTGCCAGCAGTCCGTTAGCGGGAGATGGGTACGAGCAGTACTTC
TRBV5-1	18	NA	TRBD1	TRBJ2-3	CASSYDSGTGDHEDTQYF	TGCGCCAGCAGCTACGATTCAGGGACAGGCGACCATGAGGATACGCAGTATTTT
TRBV5-4	12	NA	TRBD2	TRBJ2-7	CASSLPGREQYF	TGTGCCAGCAGTCTGCCCGGGAGGGAGCAGTACTTC
TRBV11-2	15	NA	NA	TRBJ2-2	CASSRPGANTGELFF	TGTGCCAGCAGTCGCCCCGGGGCGAACACCGGGGAGCTGTTTTTT
TRBV15	18	NA	TRBD2	TRBJ2-3	CATSVGTTSAGGTDTQYF	TGTGCCACCAGCGTGGGGACCACCTCGGCGGGGGGCACAGATACGCAGTATTTT
TRBV19	14	NA	NA	TRBJ1-1	CASRTPGRLREAFF	TGTGCCAGTAGAACCCCCGGGAGGTTACGGGAAGCTTTCTTT
TRBV5-6	18	once	NA	TRBJ2-1	CASSLAFSRTATILEQFF	TGTGCCAGCAGCTTGGCCTTTTCGCGGACCGCGACTATCCTTGAGCAGTTCTTC
TRBV23-1	14	NA	NA	TRBJ1-2	CASSHRDSSWGYTF	TGCGCCAGCAGTCATCGGGATTCCTCGTGGGGCTACACCTTC
TRBV27	16	NA	NA	TRBJ1-5	CASINLGAGRNQPQHF	TGTGCCAGCATCAATCTCGGGGCGGGACGAAATCAGCCCCAGCATTTT
TRBV2	17	NA	TRBD2	TRBJ2-7	CASTSGLAGERNGEQYF	TGTGCCAGCACCTCCGGCCTAGCGGGAGAAAGGAATGGGGAGCAGTACTTC
TRBV5-1	16	NA	TRBD2	TRBJ2-3	CASSPYAGGGEDTQYF	TGCGCCAGCAGCCCATATGCCGGCGGGGGTGAAGATACGCAGTATTTT